This note documents a single T cell receptor beta chain sequence. The target antigen is unknown. Germline values: CDR1 MNHNS, CDR2 SASEGT. The CDR3 spans 12 residues. V was clipped by 3 bases and J by 5 bases, with 5 bases between them. The source of the sample is a study of cytomegalovirus exposure and HLA in healthy donors. Study-wide points: The classifier reportedly diagnosed cytomegalovirus status with high specificity and sensitivity.

Researchers ran the PCR with 60 Vbeta and 13 Jbeta primers. The assay was immunoSEQ multiplex PCR, and TCRdb's table has in-frame clones only and misses some. The profile covers 130,000 to 150,000 clones, with 82% appearing a single time and around 3.2% taken by the ten largest. The V call is TRBV6-1, the J call TRBJ2-1; D gene ambiguous. The sequence was collected from a male donor in good health and CMV-seronegative. Sequenced material: PBMCs. Written as DNA, the CDR3 is TGTGCCAGCAGTGATCTCGACAATGAGCAGTTCTTC. Translation gives CASSDLDNEQFF.